This section outlines one TCR beta chain sequence together with its context. The CDR3 contains 14 residues. Germline V lookup: CDR1 MNHEY, CDR2 SVGAGI. V dropped 4 bases and J dropped 4; count of bases not matched to a gene: 2. Clones were read by immunoSEQ multiplex PCR, and TCRdb kept only the in-frame ones, dropping some. The sample consists of 110,000 to 150,000 clones, around 89% of them appearing once. This record comes from a study of blood T cell repertoires in COVID-19. Sequences were obtained from peripheral blood. The TCR comes from a woman aged 60 to 75 with active COVID-19. The V gene is TRBV6-5, the J gene TRBJ2-1, with 9 bases lining up with TRBD2. CDR3 nucleotide sequence: TGTGCCAGCAGTTTAGCGGGGGAGTACAATGAGCAGTTCTTC. Residues: CASSLAGEYNEQFF.